This is a list of T cell receptor beta chains from one sample in a study of control samples from healthy donors and cancer patients. TCRdb keeps only in-frame clones here, not all; method: immunoSEQ multiplex PCR. The sample holds roughly 18,000 clones; more than 70% are singletons and the top ten take approximately 9.3%. Input material: PBMCs. These receptors originate from a woman aged 55 to 70 with head and neck cancer. Both conserved end residues are part of each CDR3. Fields, in order: clone size, J gene, CDR3 length, V gene, D gene, CDR3 DNA, CDR3 protein. D genes are given only for firm matches. Expanded clones are given a class, and other clones once, few, many or no size at all.

large | TRBJ2-7 | 15 | TRBV19 | TRBD2 | TGTGCCAGTAGTCGGACTAGCGGGAGTCTAGACGAGCAGTACTTC | CASSRTSGSLDEQYF
. | TRBJ1-5 | 15 | TRBV11-2 | TRBD1 | TGTGCCAGCAGCTTGGCGGGACAGCACAATCAGCCCCAGCATTTT | CASSLAGQHNQPQHF
. | TRBJ2-1 | 15 | TRBV9 | TRBD2 | TGTGCCAGCAGCGTCGTTAGCGGGAGGGCCATTGAGCAGTTCTTC | CASSVVSGRAIEQFF
. | TRBJ1-1 | 13 | TRBV18 | . | TGTGCCAGCTCACGGATCTTGAACACTGAAGCTTTCTTT | CASSRILNTEAFF
once | TRBJ2-1 | 14 | TRBV7-3 | . | TGTGCCAGCAGCCTCCAACCAAGCTACAATGAGCAGTTCTTC | CASSLQPSYNEQFF
. | TRBJ1-6 | 15 | TRBV28 | . | TGTGCCAGCAGTCGCGGTAAGTGGGGGGATTCACCCCTCCACTTT | CASSRGKWGDSPLHF
. | TRBJ1-5 | 14 | TRBV18 | . | TGTGCCAGCTCAACCGAACATAGCAATCAGCCCCAGCATTTT | CASSTEHSNQPQHF
. | TRBJ2-1 | 16 | TRBV10-3 | TRBD2 | TGTGCCATCAGTGGGACTAGCGCGTGGGGATACAATGAGCAGTTCTTC | CAISGTSAWGYNEQFF
few | TRBJ1-1 | 18 | TRBV27 | TRBD1 | TGTGCCAGCATCCGGGGACAGGGGCCAACCCGGACGGACACTGAAGCTTTCTTT | CASIRGQGPTRTDTEAFF
. | TRBJ2-3 | 21 | TRBV19 | TRBD2 | TGTGCCAGTAGTATCCAACCCATAGCTCCCGGACTAGCGGGAGCCACAGATACGCAGTATTTT | CASSIQPIAPGLAGATDTQYF
once | TRBJ2-5 | 14 | TRBV24-1 | TRBD1 | TGTGCCACCAGTGGAAACAGGGGCAGAGAGACCCAGTACTTC | CATSGNRGRETQYF
few | TRBJ2-7 | 16 | TRBV18 | TRBD2 | TGTGCCAGCTCACGCCAGACTAGCGGGAGTTCCTACGAGCAGTACTTC | CASSRQTSGSSYEQYF
. | TRBJ1-5 | 13 | TRBV28 | . | TGTGCCAGCAAGGGGTATAGCAATCAGCCCCAGCATTTT | CASKGYSNQPQHF
. | TRBJ1-1 | 17 | TRBV18 | . | TGTGCCAGCTCACCACCGGGGAAGGGGGGGGAGAACACTGAAGCTTTCTTT | CASSPPGKGGENTEAFF
. | TRBJ2-7 | 13 | TRBV27 | TRBD2 | TGTGCCAGCAGTTTAGCGGGAGGAATTGAGCAGTACTTC | CASSLAGGIEQYF